This TCR beta chain was recorded in a study of T-cell reconstitution after alpha-beta-depleted transplantation in children. This CDR3 spans 13 amino acids. Germline V CDR1 and CDR2: ENHRY, SYGVKD. V dropped 9 bases and J dropped 9; count of bases not matched to a gene: 11. This clonotype was seen more than once but under ten times. The TCRbeta library was prepared with unique molecular identifiers. TCRdb reanalysed the PCR reads using MiXCR and keeps one entry per CDR3 protein. Here the sample spans tens of thousands of distinct CDR3 sequences, approximately 18% being singletons. The receptor was isolated from a male patient aged 2 to 10 who had a stem cell transplant for acute lymphoblastic leukemia, so the T cells may come from the graft donor. The sample consisted of PBMCs, mostly from graft donor cells, taken 360 days after TCRalphabeta/CD19-depleted stem cell transplant. The rearrangement uses TRBV10-3 and TRBJ2-1, with 7 bases fitting TRBD2. The CDR3 is CAITKRDSGEQFF. The DNA of the CDR3 is TGTGCCATTACGAAGCGGGATAGCGGTGAGCAGTTCTTC.